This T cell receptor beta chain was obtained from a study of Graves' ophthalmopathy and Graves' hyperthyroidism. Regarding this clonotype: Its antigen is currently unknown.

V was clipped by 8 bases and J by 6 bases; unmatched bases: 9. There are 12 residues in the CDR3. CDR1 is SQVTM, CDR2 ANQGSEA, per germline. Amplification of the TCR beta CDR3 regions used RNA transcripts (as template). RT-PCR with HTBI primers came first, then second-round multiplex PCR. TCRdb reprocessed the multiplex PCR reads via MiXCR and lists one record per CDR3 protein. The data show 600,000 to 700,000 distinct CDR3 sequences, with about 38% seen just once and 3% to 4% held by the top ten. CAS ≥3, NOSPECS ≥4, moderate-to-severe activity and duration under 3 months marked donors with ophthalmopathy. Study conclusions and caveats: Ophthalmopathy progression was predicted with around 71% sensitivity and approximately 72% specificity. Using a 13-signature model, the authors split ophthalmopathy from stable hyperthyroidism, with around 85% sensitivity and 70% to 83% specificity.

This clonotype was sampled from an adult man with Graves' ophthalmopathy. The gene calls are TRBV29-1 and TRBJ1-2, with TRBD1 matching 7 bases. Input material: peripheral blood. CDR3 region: CSLERGLDGYTF. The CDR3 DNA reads TGCAGCTTGGAGAGGGGGCTAGATGGCTACACCTTC.